This paragraph reports one T cell receptor (beta chain). Its target is unknown. The data stem from a study of T cell responses to AZD1222 COVID-19 vaccine. Overall study results and limits: Epitopes outside B.1.351 and B.1.1.7 mutated regions reportedly drew nearly half of spike TCRs.

TCRdb keeps only in-frame clones here, not all; method: immunoSEQ multiplex PCR. The table includes 75,000 to 90,000 clones, 92% detected once. The CDR3 spans 11 residues. In germline, CDR1 is SQVTM, CDR2 ANQGSEA. With 1 base removed from V and 0 bases from J, the gap between germline ends came to 0 bases. This sequence joins TRBV29-1 and TRBJ1-2; D remains ambiguous. The specimen was peripheral blood, collected 28 days after the second AZD1222 dose. This clonotype was sampled from an adult who received the AZD1222 COVID-19 vaccine. The CDR3 loop is CSVEANYGYTF. CDR3 in DNA: TGCAGCGTTGAAGCTAACTATGGCTACACCTTC. The variable domain in full, completed from reference TRBV29-1 and TRBJ1-2, reads SAVISQKPSRDICQRGTSLTIQCQVDSQVTMMFWYRQQPGQSLTLIATANQGSEATYESGFVIDKFPISRPNLTFSTLTVSNMSPEDSSIYLCSVEANYGYTFGSGTRLTVV.